Given below is one T cell receptor (beta chain) in context. Its antigen remains unknown. Other DNA sequences in this specimen translate into the identical CDR3. These data originate in a study of shared clonotypes between healthy human individuals. Study-level results: Naive subsets tended to show greater estimated richness than memory subsets. Between a handful of donors, naive CD4 clonotypes were shared at a level of around 4.9%.

Naive CD4+ cells were CD45RA-selected; the remaining cells were memory. Some clones are missing from TCRdb's copy, which holds only in-frame ones; the method was immunoSEQ multiplex PCR. The table includes a few million clones, around 94% detected once. Sequencing was performed on naive CD4+ T cells sorted from blood. Specified subset: CD45RA+ positively selected. This TCR was sampled from a young man in good health.

DNA for the CDR3: TGTGCCAGCAGTCGGGGACAGTCCTACGAGCAGTACTTC. This translates into CASSRGQSYEQYF. This rearrangement joins TRBV6-6 to TRBJ2-7, with 7 nucleotides matching TRBD1. Germline CDR1 and CDR2: MNHNY and SVGAGI (reference sequence). The CDR3 is made up of 13 amino acids. J was trimmed by 1 base and V by 5 bases; bases with no gene match: 2.